This T cell receptor beta chain was profiled in a study of T cell clones after liver transplantation. Across the whole study: In this trial, immunosuppression withdrawal was attempted within 2 years of liver transplant. At least one year of complete immunosuppression withdrawal without enzymes over twice normal defined tolerance. As an antigen-independent comparator, third-party-reactive TCRbeta sequences came from pre-transplant mixed lymphocyte reactions.

This clone came up once. Produced via immunoSEQ multiplex PCR; TCRdb's table is partial and in-frame only. In the table there are some 110,000 clones, approximately 85% of which are singletons. The sequence was collected from a human donor who received a liver transplant. The source was CD4+ T cells from blood, collected before liver transplant.

CDR3 DNA: TGTGCCAGCAGCTTCACAGCGGGAGGCTCGTACGAGCAGTACTTC. This sequence encodes CASSFTAGGSYEQYF. The chain recombines TRBV7-8 with TRBJ2-7; 9 nucleotides align to TRBD2. From germline, CDR1 is SGHVS and CDR2 FQNEAQ. This CDR3 comprises 15 residues. V shed 3 bases, J shed 4 bases, and the junction held 7 bases outside the gene matches.